These 3 T cell receptor beta chains share one sample of origin, sequenced in a study of T cell responses to AZD1222 COVID-19 vaccine. TCRdb's copy holds only in-frame clones and misses some; the assay was immunoSEQ multiplex PCR. The sample lists roughly 150,000 clones; 85% to 95% were seen once. The input for sequencing was peripheral blood, taken on day 0 of AZD1222 vaccination. These receptors were taken from an adult in good health.

The chain has TRBV11-2 and TRBJ2-7; 10 bases fit TRBD1. Germline CDR1 reads SGHAT; CDR2 reads FQNNGV. The V and J ends lost 1 base and 5 bases, in that order; junction bases with no gene match: 14. The CDR3 totals 18 residues. CDR3 protein: CASSLGDRGPLTWDEQYF. For the CDR3, the DNA is TGTGCCAGCAGCTTAGGCGACAGGGGGCCCCTAACTTGGGACGAGCAGTACTTC.

The V call is TRBV24-1, the J call TRBJ2-7; 7 nucleotides line up with TRBD1. V trimming: 3 bases; J trimming: 2 bases; junction bases outside the gene matches: 6. CDR3 size: 15 residues. Germline CDR1 is KGHDR and CDR2 is SFDVKD. CDR3: CATSDGTATPYEQYF. The CDR3, as DNA: TGTGCCACCAGTGATGGGACAGCTACCCCCTACGAGCAGTACTTC.

The rearrangement uses TRBV10-3 and TRBJ2-4; 7 bases are a match to TRBD1. Trimming removed 4 bases from V and 7 bases from J; junction bases left unmatched: 4. From germline, CDR1 is ENHRY and CDR2 SYGVKD. This CDR3 contains 13 residues. The CDR3 protein is CAISGGGPNIQYF. The CDR3 DNA reads as TGTGCCATCAGTGGAGGGGGCCCTAACATTCAGTACTTC.